The 9 T cell receptor beta chains below all came from one sample that was sequenced in a study of tumor-infiltrating lymphocytes in primary liver carcinoma. Co-extracted RNA and DNA came from roughly 20-30 mg of unsorted bulk tissue. From 400 to 500 ng total RNA, TCR beta cDNA was generated with a primer in the constant region. Researchers made the TCR beta libraries by running three nested multiplex PCR rounds with slightly modified ARM-PCR. The study ran its first two PCR rounds for 9 to 10 cycles each, using TRBV1-TRBV30 forward primers and a C-beta reverse primer. TCRdb reprocessed the multiplex PCR reads via MiXCR and lists one record per CDR3 protein. The table has about 35,000 distinct CDR3 sequences, 74% seen once. Sequenced: liver tumor tissue from sampling region 4. Subset described: tumor region T4, right-lateral pole. Every receptor here comes from a man between 40 and 49 years old with primary liver carcinoma and hepatitis B virus infection.

A note on this clonotype: Compared with germline, one end of the junction differs, possibly owing to a read error. V and J are TRBV10-2 and TRBJ2-7; TRBD1 matches at 10 bases. Germline V gene data show CDR1 as WSHSY and CDR2 as SAAADI. This CDR3 spans 14 amino acids. The CDR3 coding sequence is TGCGCCAGCACCCGGGACAGGGGTATAGACGAGCACTACTTC. Translated, it gives CASTRDRGIDEHYF.

This clonotype was recorded at least ten times. This may come from a read error, since a much larger clone is one base off. The V call is TRBV5-6, the J call TRBJ1-1, with D tentatively TRBD1 (6 bases). V was trimmed by 0 bases and J by 6 bases, leaving 12 bases between them. The CDR3 is made up of 14 amino acids. CDR1 is SGHDT, CDR2 YYEEEE, per germline. The CDR3: CASSLAQAGAEAFF. CDR3 bases: TGTGCCAGCAGCTTGGCACAGGCAGGGGCTGAAGCTTTCTTT. Together with reference TRBV5-6 and TRBJ1-1, the CDR3 gives the full variable domain: DAGVTQSPTHLIKTRGQQVTLRCSPKSGHDTVSWYQQALGQGPQFIFQYYEEEERQRGNFPDRFSGHQFPNYSSELNVNALLLGDSALYLCASSLAQAGAEAFFGQGTRLTVV.

As to this clonotype: Germline is not matched at one junction end, which may reflect a read error. The chain is built from TRBV11-3 and TRBJ2-7; D is possibly TRBD1 (6 bases). The CDR3 contains 13 residues. CDR1 is SGHNT and CDR2 is YENEEA in the germline V gene. DNA of the CDR3: TGCGCCAGCAGCGTGGGACAATTCTACGAGCAGTACTTC. This gives the protein CASSVGQFYEQYF.

Regarding this clonotype: One end of the junction does not line up with germline, which may come from a read error. The J gene is TRBJ1-1, the V gene TRBV30, with D unclear. There are 14 residues in the CDR3. The germline V gene has CDR1 GTSNPN and CDR2 SVGIG (reference sequence). CDR3 sequence reads: CAWSVRSGNTEVFF. DNA for the CDR3: TGTGCCTGGAGTGTACGGTCCGGTAACACTGAAGTTTTCTTT.

Comments on this clonotype: One end of the junction fails to match germline, which may point to a read error. J is TRBJ2-7 and V is TRBV5-4; tentative D call: TRBD1 (6 bases). CDR3 size: 15 residues. CDR1 is SGHNT and CDR2 is YYREEE in the germline V gene (reference sequence). As DNA, the CDR3 is TGTGCCAACAGCTATGGGACATGCGCGAGAGGCGAGCAGTACTTC. It encodes CANSYGTCARGEQYF.

There are many counts of this clonotype. V usage is TRBV7-9 and J usage is TRBJ2-6; D is undetermined. Trimming removed 6 bases from V and 1 base from J, with 4 bases in between. Germline V gene data show CDR1 as SEHNR and CDR2 as FQNEAQ (reference sequence). The CDR3 runs 13 residues. As DNA, the CDR3 is TGTGCCAGCAGACCGTCTGGGGCCAACGTCCTGACTTTC. Protein: CASRPSGANVLTF.

This clonotype is deemed medium-sized. The chain recombines TRBV12-3 or TRBV12-4 with TRBJ2-1; a possible D gene is TRBD1 (6 bases). V was clipped by 5 bases and J by 7 bases, with 15 bases between them. The length of the CDR3 is 14 residues. CDR3 sequence reads: CASSPQGRRNEQFF. DNA for the CDR3: TGTGCCAGCAGTCCCCAGGGGCGGCGGAATGAGCAGTTCTTC.

The chain recombines TRBV7-8 with TRBJ2-7; 8 positions match TRBD2. The CDR3 has 15 residues. CDR1 SGHVS and CDR2 FQNEAQ come from the germline V gene. Losses at the gene ends were 5 bases for V and 9 bases for J; bases not matched to a gene: 15. The CDR3 sequence: CASSVIAGSRGGQYF. DNA for the CDR3: TGTGCCAGCAGCGTAATCGCGGGGAGTCGGGGGGGGCAGTACTTC.

Remarks on this clonotype: The junction shows a germline mismatch at one end, possibly a read error. The V gene is TRBV29-1, the J gene TRBJ2-1; no clear D. This CDR3 is built from 13 residues. Germline V lookup: CDR1 SQVTM, CDR2 ANQGSEA. CDR3 sequence: CGVDRTQGNGQFF. CDR3 bases: TGCGGCGTTGACCGTACACAAGGGAACGGGCAGTTCTTC.